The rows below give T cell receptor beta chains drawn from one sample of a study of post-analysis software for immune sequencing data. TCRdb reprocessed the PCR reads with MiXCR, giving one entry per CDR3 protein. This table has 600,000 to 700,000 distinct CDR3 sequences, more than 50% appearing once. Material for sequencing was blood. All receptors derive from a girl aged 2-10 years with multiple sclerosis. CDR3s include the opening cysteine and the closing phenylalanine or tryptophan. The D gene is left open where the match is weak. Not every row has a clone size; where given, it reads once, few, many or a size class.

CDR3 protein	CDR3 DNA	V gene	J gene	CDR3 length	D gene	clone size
CASSFQSGSRNEQFF	TGTGCCAGCAGCTTTCAGAGCGGGAGTCGCAATGAGCAGTTCTTC	TRBV7-9	TRBJ2-1	15	TRBD2	.
CASSLVRASGGASGANVLTF	TGTGCCAGCAGCTTAGTAAGGGCGTCAGGGGGCGCATCTGGGGCCAACGTCCTGACTTTC	TRBV7-9	TRBJ2-6	20	TRBD1	.
CSVPTADSGANVLTF	TGCAGCGTGCCGACAGCCGACTCTGGGGCCAACGTCCTGACTTTC	TRBV29-1	TRBJ2-6	15	.	few
CASSQFPQQGALAKNIQYF	TGTGCCAGCAGCCAATTTCCCCAACAGGGGGCCTTAGCCAAAAACATTCAGTACTTC	TRBV4-2	TRBJ2-4	19	TRBD1	.
CASRGDRKNIQYF	TGTGCCAGCAGGGGGGACAGAAAAAACATTCAGTACTTC	TRBV6-2/TRBV6-3	TRBJ2-4	13	TRBD1	.
CASRPPGSSYNEQFF	TGTGCCAGCAGGCCCCCAGGTTCTTCCTACAATGAGCAGTTCTTC	TRBV2	TRBJ2-1	15	.	.
CARRGAQYF	TGTGCCAGGCGGGGGGCGCAGTATTTT	TRBV12-3/TRBV12-4	TRBJ2-3	9	TRBD2	.
CASSLLSRENTEAFF	TGCGCCAGCAGCTTACTCTCACGGGAGAACACTGAAGCTTTCTTT	TRBV5-1	TRBJ1-1	15	.	.
CASSPFRGTFYEQYF	TGTGCCAGCAGCCCCTTTAGGGGGACCTTCTACGAGCAGTACTTC	TRBV28	TRBJ2-7	15	.	.
CASSPLSGGTYEQYF	TGCGCCAGCAGCCCGCTGTCCGGCGGTACCTACGAGCAGTACTTC	TRBV4-1	TRBJ2-7	15	.	.
CASSQQGRADTQYF	TGTGCCAGCAGCCAACAGGGGAGGGCAGATACGCAGTATTTT	TRBV3-1	TRBJ2-3	14	.	few
CASSSHSEGGGYTF	TGTGCCAGCAGCTCCCATAGTGAGGGGGGCGGCTACACCTTC	TRBV7-2	TRBJ1-2	14	.	.
CASSIEGGLAGGRTYNEQFF	TGTGCCAGCAGCATAGAAGGGGGACTAGCGGGGGGGCGGACCTACAATGAGCAGTTCTTC	TRBV11-2	TRBJ2-1	20	TRBD2	.
CASSYWMAGGTDTQYF	TGTGCCAGCAGTTACTGGATGGCGGGGGGGACAGATACGCAGTATTTT	TRBV6-5	TRBJ2-3	16	TRBD2	.
CASRKQGGTEAFF	TGTGCCAGCAGGAAACAGGGGGGCACTGAAGCTTTCTTT	TRBV6-5	TRBJ1-1	13	TRBD1	.
CATSLTSGSNNEQFF	TGTGCCACCAGCCTTACTAGCGGGAGTAACAATGAGCAGTTCTTC	TRBV15	TRBJ2-1	15	TRBD2	.
CASRTESGAVLRNQPQHF	TGTGCCAGCAGAACAGAGTCAGGGGCGGTGCTGCGCAATCAGCCCCAGCATTTT	TRBV6-1	TRBJ1-5	18	.	.
CASSVTAIDNEQFF	TGTGCCAGCAGTGTAACAGCGATAGACAATGAGCAGTTCTTC	TRBV28	TRBJ2-1	14	.	few
CASSSLATNEKLFF	TGTGCCAGCAGTTCACTTGCAACTAATGAAAAACTGTTTTTT	TRBV6-5	TRBJ1-4	14	.	.
CAIRSSSGYDQETQYF	TGTGCCATCCGGTCTTCGTCGGGCTATGACCAAGAGACCCAGTACTTC	TRBV10-3	TRBJ2-5	16	.	.
CASSRRQGIAYEQYF	TGCGCCAGCAGCAGAAGACAGGGAATTGCCTACGAGCAGTACTTC	TRBV5-1	TRBJ2-7	15	TRBD1	.
CASRSRRGDSPLHF	TGTGCCAGCAGGTCACGACGGGGTGATTCACCCCTCCACTTT	TRBV7-9	TRBJ1-6	14	.	.
CSVDNLRGEGPDTQYF	TGCAGCGTTGATAACCTCCGGGGGGAGGGTCCAGATACGCAGTATTTT	TRBV29-1	TRBJ2-3	16	TRBD2	.
CASSFGQGGRPQHF	TGTGCCAGCAGTTTCGGCCAGGGAGGACGGCCCCAGCATTTT	TRBV12-3/TRBV12-4	TRBJ1-5	14	.	.
CSAHGGQGLYEQYF	TGCAGTGCCCATGGGGGACAGGGGTTATACGAGCAGTACTTC	TRBV20-1	TRBJ2-7	14	TRBD1	few
CASSHRENSPLHF	TGTGCCAGCAGCCACAGAGAGAATTCACCCCTCCACTTT	TRBV6-5	TRBJ1-6	13	.	.
CASSWAQSTDTQYF	TGCGCCAGCAGCTGGGCGCAGAGCACAGATACGCAGTATTTT	TRBV5-1	TRBJ2-3	14	.	.
CASSAFAGSRNEQFF	TGTGCCAGCAGTGCTTTCGCGGGGAGCCGGAATGAGCAGTTCTTC	TRBV2	TRBJ2-1	15	.	.
CASSQVWAVLVGYTF	TGCGCCAGCAGCCAAGTTTGGGCGGTCCTAGTTGGCTACACCTTC	TRBV4-3	TRBJ1-2	15	.	few
CASRAWGALTTNLNEQFF	TGTGCCAGTAGGGCCTGGGGGGCCCTTACTACCAACCTCAATGAGCAGTTCTTC	TRBV19	TRBJ2-1	18	.	.
CASSEMGQGYNEQFF	TGTGCCAGCAGCGAAATGGGACAGGGTTACAATGAGCAGTTCTTC	TRBV5-6	TRBJ2-1	15	TRBD1	.